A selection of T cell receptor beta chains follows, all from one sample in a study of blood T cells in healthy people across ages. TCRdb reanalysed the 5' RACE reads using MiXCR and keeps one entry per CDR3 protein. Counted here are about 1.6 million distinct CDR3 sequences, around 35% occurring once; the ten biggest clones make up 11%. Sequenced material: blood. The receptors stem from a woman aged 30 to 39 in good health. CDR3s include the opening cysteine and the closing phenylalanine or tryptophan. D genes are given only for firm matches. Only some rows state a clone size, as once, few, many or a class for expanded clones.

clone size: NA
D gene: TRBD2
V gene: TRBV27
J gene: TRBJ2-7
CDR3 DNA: TGTGCCAGCAGTTCGGCGGGACTAGGCTACGAGCAGTACTTC
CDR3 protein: CASSSAGLGYEQYF

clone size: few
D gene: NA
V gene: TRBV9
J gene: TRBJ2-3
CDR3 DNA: TGTGCCAGCAGCGTAGTTCCCCTGGACGAGGGATACAGCACAGATACGCAGTATTTT
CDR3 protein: CASSVVPLDEGYSTDTQYF

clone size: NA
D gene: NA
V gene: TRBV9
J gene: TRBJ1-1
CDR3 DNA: TGTGCCAGCAGCGTAGTGGAGGCGCTGAACACTGAAGCTTTCTTT
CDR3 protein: CASSVVEALNTEAFF

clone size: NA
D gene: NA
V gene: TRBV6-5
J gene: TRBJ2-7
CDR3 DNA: TGTGCCAGCAGGGCAGACGGGAGACTGGTCGAGCAGTACTTC
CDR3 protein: CASRADGRLVEQYF

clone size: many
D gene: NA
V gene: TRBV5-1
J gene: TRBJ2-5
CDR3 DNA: TGCGCCAGCAGCCAAATGGGGCAAGAGACCCAGTACTTC
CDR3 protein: CASSQMGQETQYF

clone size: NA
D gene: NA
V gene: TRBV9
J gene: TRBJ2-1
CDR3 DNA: TGTGCCAGCAGCGGCCGGACCACCTACAATGAGCAGTTCTTC
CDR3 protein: CASSGRTTYNEQFF

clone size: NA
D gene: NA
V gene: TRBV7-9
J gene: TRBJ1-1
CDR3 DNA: TGTGCCAGCAGCTTGGTACTCGGGAACACTGAAGCTTTCTTT
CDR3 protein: CASSLVLGNTEAFF

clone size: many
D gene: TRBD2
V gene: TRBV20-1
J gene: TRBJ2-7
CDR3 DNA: TGCAGTGCCATTGATCCGGGACTAGCGGGAGACGAGCAGTACTTC
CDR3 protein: CSAIDPGLAGDEQYF

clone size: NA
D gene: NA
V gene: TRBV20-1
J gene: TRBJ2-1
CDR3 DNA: TGCAGTGCTAGTTTCCACATGGGTTACAATGAGCAGTTCTTC
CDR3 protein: CSASFHMGYNEQFF

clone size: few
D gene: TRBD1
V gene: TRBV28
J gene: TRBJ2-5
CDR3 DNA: TGTGCCAGCAGTTTCAGACAGGGTAGCAAGCAGTACTTC
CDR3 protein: CASSFRQGSKQYF

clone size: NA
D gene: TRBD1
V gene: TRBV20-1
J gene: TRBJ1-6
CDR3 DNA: TGCAGTGCTGGGGGACAGCCAATCCTCACTAATTCACCCCTCCACTTT
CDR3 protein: CSAGGQPILTNSPLHF

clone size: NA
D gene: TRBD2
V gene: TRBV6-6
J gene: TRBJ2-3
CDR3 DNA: TGTGCCAGCAGTCGGGGAGGGCTAGCGGGGGGTCCAGATACGCAGTATTTT
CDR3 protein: CASSRGGLAGGPDTQYF

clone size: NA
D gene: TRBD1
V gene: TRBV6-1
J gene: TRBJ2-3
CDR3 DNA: TGTGCCAGCAGTACGGACAGGGTCGCAGATACGCAGTATTTT
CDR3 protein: CASSTDRVADTQYF

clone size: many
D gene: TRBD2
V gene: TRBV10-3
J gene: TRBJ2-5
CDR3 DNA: TGTGCCATCAGTGAAAGCGGGGGGGCCGGAGAGACCCAGTACTTC
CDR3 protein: CAISESGGAGETQYF

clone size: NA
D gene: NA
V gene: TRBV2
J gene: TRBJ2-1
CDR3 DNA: TGTGCCAGCAGTGTATGGCAGGGGTTAGGGGATGAGCAGTTCTTC
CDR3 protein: CASSVWQGLGDEQFF

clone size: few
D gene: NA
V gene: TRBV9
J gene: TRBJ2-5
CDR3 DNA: TGTGCCAGCAGCATTCAAGTCGGGGAGACCCAGTACTTC
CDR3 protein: CASSIQVGETQYF

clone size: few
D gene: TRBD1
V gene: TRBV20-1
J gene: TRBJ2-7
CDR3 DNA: TGCAGTGCTACGGACAGGCTTAAGCAGTACTTC
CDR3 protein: CSATDRLKQYF

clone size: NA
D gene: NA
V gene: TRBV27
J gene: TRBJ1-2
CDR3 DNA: TGTGCCAGCAGTCATGGCCCTAACTATGGCTACACCTTC
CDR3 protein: CASSHGPNYGYTF

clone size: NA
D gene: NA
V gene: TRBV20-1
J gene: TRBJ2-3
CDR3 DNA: TGCAGTGCTAGAGTTCACGAGAATACGCAGTATTTT
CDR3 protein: CSARVHENTQYF

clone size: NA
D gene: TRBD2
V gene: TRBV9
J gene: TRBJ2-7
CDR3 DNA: TGTGCCAGCGGGACTAGCGGGTACGAGCAGTACTTC
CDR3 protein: CASGTSGYEQYF

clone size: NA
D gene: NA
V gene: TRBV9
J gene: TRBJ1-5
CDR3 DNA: TGTGCCAGCAGCGTAGGGGTGGTTCAGCCCCAGCATTTT
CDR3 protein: CASSVGVVQPQHF

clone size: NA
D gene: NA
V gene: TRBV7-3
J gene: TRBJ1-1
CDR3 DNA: TGTGCCAGCAGCTTAACCCTCGGGGAGGTGGCTTTCTTT
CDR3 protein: CASSLTLGEVAFF

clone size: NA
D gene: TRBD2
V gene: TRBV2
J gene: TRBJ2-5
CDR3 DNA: TGTGCCAGCAGTGAACCAGCGGGAAGTCAAGAGACCCAGTACTTC
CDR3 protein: CASSEPAGSQETQYF

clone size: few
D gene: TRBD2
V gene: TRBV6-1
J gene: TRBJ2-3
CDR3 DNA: TGTGCCAGCAGTGAAGGGCCCCCGCTAGCGGGGGGGCCTGCAGATACGCAGTATTTT
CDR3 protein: CASSEGPPLAGGPADTQYF

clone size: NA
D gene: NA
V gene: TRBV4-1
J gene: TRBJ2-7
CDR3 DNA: TGCGCCAGCAGCCAAAACCCCGAGCAGCCCTACGAGCAGTACTTC
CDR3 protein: CASSQNPEQPYEQYF

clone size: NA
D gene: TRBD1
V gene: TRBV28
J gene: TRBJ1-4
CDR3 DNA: TGTGCCAGCACCTACCCGGGACAGGGTGTTGAAAAACTGTTTTTT
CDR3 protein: CASTYPGQGVEKLFF

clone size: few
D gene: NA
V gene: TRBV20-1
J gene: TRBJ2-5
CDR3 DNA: TGCAGTGCTAGCGTCGCGAGGGTCCAAGAGACCCAGTACTTC
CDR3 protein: CSASVARVQETQYF

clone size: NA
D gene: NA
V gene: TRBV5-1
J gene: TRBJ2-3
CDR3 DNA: TGCGCCAGCAAGCAACGGGAAACCACAGATACGCAGTATTTT
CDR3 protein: CASKQRETTDTQYF

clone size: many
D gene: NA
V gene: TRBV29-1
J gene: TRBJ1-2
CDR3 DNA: TGCAGCGTTGACCGGGACAACTTTAACTATGGCTACACCTTC
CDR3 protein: CSVDRDNFNYGYTF

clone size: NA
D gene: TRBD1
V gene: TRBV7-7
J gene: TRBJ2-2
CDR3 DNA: TGTGCCAGCAGCGCGGTGACCGGGACAGCCGACGGGCACGGGGAGCTGTTTTTT
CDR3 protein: CASSAVTGTADGHGELFF

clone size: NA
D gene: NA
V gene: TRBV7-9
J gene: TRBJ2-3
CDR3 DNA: TGTGTCAGCAGCTTACTAGAGACAGATACGCAGTATTTT
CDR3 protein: CVSSLLETDTQYF

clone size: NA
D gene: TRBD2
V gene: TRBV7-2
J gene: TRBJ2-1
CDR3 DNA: TGTGCCAGCAATCCCATCCTAGCGGGAGGGGGCAATGAGCAGTTCTTC
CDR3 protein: CASNPILAGGGNEQFF

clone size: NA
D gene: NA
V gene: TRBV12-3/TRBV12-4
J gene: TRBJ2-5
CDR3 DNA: TGTGCCACCTGCTGTTTTAGCCAAGAGACCCCGTACTTC
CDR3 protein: CATCCFSQETPYF

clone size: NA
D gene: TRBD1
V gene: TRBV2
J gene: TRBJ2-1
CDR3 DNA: TGTGCCAGCATCGTACAGGGGGCGGGTGAGCAGTTCTTC
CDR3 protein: CASIVQGAGEQFF

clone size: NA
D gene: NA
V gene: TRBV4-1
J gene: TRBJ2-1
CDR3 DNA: TGCGCCAGCTCCCCAAGAAGTGCTCTCAATGAGCAGTTCTTC
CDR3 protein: CASSPRSALNEQFF

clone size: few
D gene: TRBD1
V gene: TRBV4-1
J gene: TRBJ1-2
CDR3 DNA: TGCGCCAGCAGCCAAGTTGGGTTAACGGGACAGTCTAACTATGGCTACACCTTC
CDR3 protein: CASSQVGLTGQSNYGYTF

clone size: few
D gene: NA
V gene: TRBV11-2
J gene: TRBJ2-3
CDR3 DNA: TGTGCCAGCAGCTTTTTGAGACTAGACACAGATACGCAGTATTTT
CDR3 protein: CASSFLRLDTDTQYF

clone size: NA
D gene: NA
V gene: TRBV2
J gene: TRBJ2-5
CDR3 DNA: TGTGTCAGCAGTGAAGGGCCAAGCGGCAAGCAGTACTTC
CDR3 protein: CVSSEGPSGKQYF

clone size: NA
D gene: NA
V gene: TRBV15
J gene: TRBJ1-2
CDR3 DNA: TGTGCCACCAGCTGTGGACCAGGGACTGGCTACACCTTC
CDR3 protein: CATSCGPGTGYTF

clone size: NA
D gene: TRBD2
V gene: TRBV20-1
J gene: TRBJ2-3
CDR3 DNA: TGCAGTGCTAATAGCGGGAGCATAGATACGCAGTATTTT
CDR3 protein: CSANSGSIDTQYF

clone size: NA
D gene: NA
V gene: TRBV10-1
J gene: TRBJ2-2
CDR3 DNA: TGCGCCAGCAGTGTAAACAGAGATACGAACACCGGGGAGCTGTTTTTT
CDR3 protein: CASSVNRDTNTGELFF

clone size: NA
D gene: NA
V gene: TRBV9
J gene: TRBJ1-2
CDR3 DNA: TGTGCCAGCAGCGTCTTGGGGCAGAACTATGGCTACACCTTC
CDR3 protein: CASSVLGQNYGYTF

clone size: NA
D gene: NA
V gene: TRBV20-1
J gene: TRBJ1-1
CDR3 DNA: TGCAGTGCTAGAGGTTCGTCCGAGGCAGACACTGAAGCTTTCTTT
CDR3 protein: CSARGSSEADTEAFF